This is a list of T cell receptor beta chains from one sample in a study of long-term antiretroviral therapy in people with HIV. Produced via immunoSEQ multiplex PCR; TCRdb's table is partial and in-frame only. Among just under 40,000 clones listed, 75% to 90% were seen once. The sample was unsorted PBMCs, taken just before starting antiretroviral therapy. The receptor source for this set is a young woman with HIV. Each CDR3 is given with its conserved first and last residue. Fields, in order: D gene, clone size, CDR3 length, J gene, V gene, CDR3 protein, CDR3 DNA. D genes are given only for firm matches. The size of a clone is reported for some rows only, either as once, few or many, or as a class for expanded clones.

d_gene: -; abundance: once; len: 13; j_gene: TRBJ2-5; v_gene: TRBV10-3; CDR3aa: CAIRSTGQGTQYF; CDR3nt: TGTGCCATCAGGTCGACAGGCCAGGGGACCCAGTACTTC
d_gene: -; abundance: -; len: 14; j_gene: TRBJ1-1; v_gene: TRBV28; CDR3aa: CNSGEAGKNTEAFF; CDR3nt: TGTAACTCCGGCGAGGCGGGGAAGAACACTGAAGCTTTCTTT
d_gene: -; abundance: -; len: 14; j_gene: TRBJ2-5; v_gene: TRBV7-3; CDR3aa: CASSLDRYQETQYF; CDR3nt: TGTGCCAGCAGCTTAGACAGGTACCAAGAGACCCAGTACTTC
d_gene: -; abundance: -; len: 14; j_gene: TRBJ2-6; v_gene: TRBV6-6; CDR3aa: CASNPSWGANVLTF; CDR3nt: TGTGCCAGCAACCCCTCTTGGGGGGCCAACGTCCTGACTTTC
d_gene: -; abundance: -; len: 15; j_gene: TRBJ1-5; v_gene: TRBV16; CDR3aa: CASSQSRDGHQPQHF; CDR3nt: TGTGCCAGCAGCCAATCAAGGGACGGTCATCAGCCCCAGCATTTT
d_gene: TRBD1; abundance: few; len: 15; j_gene: TRBJ2-7; v_gene: TRBV6-1; CDR3aa: CASSELGQGLYEQYF; CDR3nt: TGTGCCAGCAGTGAACTCGGACAGGGCCTCTACGAGCAGTACTTC
d_gene: -; abundance: -; len: 15; j_gene: TRBJ1-3; v_gene: TRBV6-5; CDR3aa: CASTRGVGSGNTIYF; CDR3nt: TGTGCCAGCACCCGGGGGGTGGGCTCTGGAAACACCATATATTTT
d_gene: -; abundance: -; len: 15; j_gene: TRBJ2-3; v_gene: TRBV6-5; CDR3aa: CASSYAASYTDTQYF; CDR3nt: TGTGCCAGCAGTTATGCGGCCAGCTACACAGATACGCAGTATTTT
d_gene: -; abundance: -; len: 13; j_gene: TRBJ1-1; v_gene: TRBV19; CDR3aa: CASSKAGRTEAFF; CDR3nt: TGTGCCAGTAGTAAGGCGGGCAGGACTGAAGCTTTCTTT
d_gene: TRBD1; abundance: -; len: 15; j_gene: TRBJ1-5; v_gene: TRBV27; CDR3aa: CASRPRDRGHQPQHF; CDR3nt: TGTGCCAGCAGACCCCGGGACAGGGGACATCAGCCCCAGCATTTT
d_gene: TRBD2; abundance: -; len: 14; j_gene: TRBJ2-7; v_gene: TRBV5-6; CDR3aa: CASSPGLAAYEQYF; CDR3nt: TGTGCCAGCAGCCCGGGACTAGCTGCCTACGAGCAGTACTTC
d_gene: -; abundance: -; len: 12; j_gene: TRBJ2-5; v_gene: TRBV5-1; CDR3aa: CASSSLQETQYF; CDR3nt: TGCGCCAGCAGCTCGCTCCAAGAGACCCAGTACTTC
d_gene: -; abundance: -; len: 13; j_gene: TRBJ1-1; v_gene: TRBV14; CDR3aa: CASSPRLEARAFF; CDR3nt: TGTGCCAGCAGCCCCCGTTTAGAGGCGAGAGCTTTCTTT
d_gene: -; abundance: -; len: 14; j_gene: TRBJ1-1; v_gene: TRBV5-3; CDR3aa: CARSETRDATEAFF; CDR3nt: TGTGCCAGAAGCGAGACGAGAGACGCCACTGAAGCTTTCTTT